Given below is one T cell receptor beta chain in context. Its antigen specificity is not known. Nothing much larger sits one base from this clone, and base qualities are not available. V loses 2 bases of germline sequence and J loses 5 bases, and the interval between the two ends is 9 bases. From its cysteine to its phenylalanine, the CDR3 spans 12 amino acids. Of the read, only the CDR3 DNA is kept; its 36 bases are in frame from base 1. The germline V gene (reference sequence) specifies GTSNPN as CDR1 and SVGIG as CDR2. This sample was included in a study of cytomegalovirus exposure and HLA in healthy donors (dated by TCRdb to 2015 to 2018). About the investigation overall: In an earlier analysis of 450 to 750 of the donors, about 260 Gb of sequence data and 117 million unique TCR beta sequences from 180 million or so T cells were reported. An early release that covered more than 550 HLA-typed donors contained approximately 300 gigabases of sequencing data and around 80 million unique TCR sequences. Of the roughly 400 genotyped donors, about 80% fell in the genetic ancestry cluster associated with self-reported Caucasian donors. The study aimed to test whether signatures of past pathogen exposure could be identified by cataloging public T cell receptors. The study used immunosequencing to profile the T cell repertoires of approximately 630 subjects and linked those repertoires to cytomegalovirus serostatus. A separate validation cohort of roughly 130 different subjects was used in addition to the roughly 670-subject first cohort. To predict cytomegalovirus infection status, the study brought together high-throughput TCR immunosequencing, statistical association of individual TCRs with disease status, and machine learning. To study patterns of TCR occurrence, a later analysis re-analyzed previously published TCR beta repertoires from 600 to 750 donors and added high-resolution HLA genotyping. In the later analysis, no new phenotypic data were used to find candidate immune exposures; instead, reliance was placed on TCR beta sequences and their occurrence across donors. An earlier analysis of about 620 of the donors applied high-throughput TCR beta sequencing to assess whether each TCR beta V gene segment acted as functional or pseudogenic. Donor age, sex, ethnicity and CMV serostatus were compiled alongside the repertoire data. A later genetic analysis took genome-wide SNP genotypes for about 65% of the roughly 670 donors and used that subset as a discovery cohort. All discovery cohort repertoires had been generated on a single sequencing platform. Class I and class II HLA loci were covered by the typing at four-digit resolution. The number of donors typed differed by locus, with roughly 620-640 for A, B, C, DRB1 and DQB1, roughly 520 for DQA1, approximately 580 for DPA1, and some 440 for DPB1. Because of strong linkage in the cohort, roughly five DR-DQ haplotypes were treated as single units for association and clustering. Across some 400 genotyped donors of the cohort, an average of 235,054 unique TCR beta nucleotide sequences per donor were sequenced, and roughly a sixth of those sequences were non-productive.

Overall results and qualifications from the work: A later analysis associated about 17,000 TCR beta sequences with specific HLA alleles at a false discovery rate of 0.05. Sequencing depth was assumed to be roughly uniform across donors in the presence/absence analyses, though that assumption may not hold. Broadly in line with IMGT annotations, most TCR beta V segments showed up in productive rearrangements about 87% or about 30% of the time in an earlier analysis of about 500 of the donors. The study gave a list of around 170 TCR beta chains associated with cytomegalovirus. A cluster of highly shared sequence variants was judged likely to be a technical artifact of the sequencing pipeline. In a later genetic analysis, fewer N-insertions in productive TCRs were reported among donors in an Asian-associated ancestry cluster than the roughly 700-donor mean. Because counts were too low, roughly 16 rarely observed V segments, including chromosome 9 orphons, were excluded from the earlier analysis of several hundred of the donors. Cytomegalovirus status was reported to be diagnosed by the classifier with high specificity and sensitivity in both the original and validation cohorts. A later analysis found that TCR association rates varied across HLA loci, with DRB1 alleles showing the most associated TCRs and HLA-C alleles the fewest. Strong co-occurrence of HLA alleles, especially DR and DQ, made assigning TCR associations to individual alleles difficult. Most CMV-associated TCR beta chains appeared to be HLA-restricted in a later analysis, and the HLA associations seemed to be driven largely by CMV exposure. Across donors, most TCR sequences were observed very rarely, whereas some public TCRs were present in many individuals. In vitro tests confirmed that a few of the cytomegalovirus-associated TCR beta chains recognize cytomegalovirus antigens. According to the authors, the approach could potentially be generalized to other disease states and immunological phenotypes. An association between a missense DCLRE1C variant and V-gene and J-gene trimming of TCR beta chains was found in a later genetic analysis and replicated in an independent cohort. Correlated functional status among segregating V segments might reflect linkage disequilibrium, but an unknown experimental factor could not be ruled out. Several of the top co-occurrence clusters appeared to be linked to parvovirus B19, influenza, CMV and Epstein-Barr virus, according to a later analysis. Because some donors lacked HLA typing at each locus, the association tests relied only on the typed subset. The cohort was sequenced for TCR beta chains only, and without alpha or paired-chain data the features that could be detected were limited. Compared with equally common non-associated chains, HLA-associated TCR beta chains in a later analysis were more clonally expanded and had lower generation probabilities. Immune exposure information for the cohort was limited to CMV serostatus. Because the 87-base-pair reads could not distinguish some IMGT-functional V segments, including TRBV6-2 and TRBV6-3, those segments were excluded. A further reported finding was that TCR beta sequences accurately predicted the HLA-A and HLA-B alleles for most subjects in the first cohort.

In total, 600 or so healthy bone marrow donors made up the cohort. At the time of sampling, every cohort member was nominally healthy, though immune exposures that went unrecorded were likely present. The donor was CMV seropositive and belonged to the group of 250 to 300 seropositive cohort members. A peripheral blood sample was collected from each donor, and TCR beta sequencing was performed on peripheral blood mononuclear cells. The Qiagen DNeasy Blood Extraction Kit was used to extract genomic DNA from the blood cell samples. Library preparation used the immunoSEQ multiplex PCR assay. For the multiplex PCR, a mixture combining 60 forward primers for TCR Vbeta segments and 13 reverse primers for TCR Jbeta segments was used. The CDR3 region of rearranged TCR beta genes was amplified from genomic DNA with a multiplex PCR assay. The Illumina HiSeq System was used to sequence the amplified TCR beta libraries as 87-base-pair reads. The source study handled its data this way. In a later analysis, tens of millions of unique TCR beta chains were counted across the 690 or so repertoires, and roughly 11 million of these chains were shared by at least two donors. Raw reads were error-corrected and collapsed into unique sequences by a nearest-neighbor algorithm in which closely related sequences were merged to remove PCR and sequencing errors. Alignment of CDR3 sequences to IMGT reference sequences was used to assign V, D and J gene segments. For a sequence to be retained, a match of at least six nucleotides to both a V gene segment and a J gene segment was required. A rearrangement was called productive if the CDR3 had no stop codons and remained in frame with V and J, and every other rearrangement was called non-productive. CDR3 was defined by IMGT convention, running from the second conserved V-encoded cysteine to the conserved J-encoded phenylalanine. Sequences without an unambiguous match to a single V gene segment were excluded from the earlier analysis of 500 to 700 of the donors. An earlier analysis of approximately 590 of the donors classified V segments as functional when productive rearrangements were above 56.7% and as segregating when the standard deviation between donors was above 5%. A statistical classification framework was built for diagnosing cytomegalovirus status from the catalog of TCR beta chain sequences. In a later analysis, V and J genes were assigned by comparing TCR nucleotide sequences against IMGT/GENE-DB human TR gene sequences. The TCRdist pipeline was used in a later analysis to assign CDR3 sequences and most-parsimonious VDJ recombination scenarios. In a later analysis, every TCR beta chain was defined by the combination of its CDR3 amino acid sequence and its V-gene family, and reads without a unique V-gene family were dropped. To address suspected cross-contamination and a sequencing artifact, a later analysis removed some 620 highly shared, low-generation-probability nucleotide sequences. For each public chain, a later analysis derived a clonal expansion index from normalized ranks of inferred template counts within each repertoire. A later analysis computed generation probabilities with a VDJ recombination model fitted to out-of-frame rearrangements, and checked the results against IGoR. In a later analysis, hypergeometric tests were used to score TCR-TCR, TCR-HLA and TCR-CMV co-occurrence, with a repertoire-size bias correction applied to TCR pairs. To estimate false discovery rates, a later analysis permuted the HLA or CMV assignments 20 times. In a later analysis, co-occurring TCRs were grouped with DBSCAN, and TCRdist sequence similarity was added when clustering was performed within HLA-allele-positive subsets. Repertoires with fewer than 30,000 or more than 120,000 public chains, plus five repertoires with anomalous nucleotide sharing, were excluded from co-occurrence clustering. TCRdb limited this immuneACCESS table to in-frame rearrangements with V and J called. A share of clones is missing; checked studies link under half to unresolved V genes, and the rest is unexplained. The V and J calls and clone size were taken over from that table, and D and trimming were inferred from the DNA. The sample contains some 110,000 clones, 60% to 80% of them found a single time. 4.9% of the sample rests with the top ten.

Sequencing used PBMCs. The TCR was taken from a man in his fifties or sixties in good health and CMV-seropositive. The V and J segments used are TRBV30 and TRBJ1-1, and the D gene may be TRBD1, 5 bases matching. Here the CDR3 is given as CAWSSGGTEAFF. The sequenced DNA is TGTGCCTGGAGTTCGGGGGGTACTGAAGCTTTCTTT.